This T cell receptor beta chain was recovered during a study of shared clonotypes between healthy human individuals. The overall study: Each donor had three CD4 naive, three CD4 memory, two CD8 naive and one CD8 memory plate. Study-wide points: All-four-donor shared clonotypes had higher generation probabilities than non-shared clonotypes did. The low donor count limited represented genetic and exposure-history diversity.

For this clone: Antigen specificity is unknown.

The length of the CDR3 is 16 residues. Germline lookup yields CDR1 SEHNR and CDR2 FQNEAQ (reference sequence). In the source study's methods: Junction-only sequences without quality scores came from ImmunoSEQ, so filtering differed. Measured with immunoSEQ multiplex PCR; TCRdb has only the in-frame clones, and not every one. The V and J calls and clone size come from that table; D and trimming were worked out from the DNA. The repertoire has around 2.1 million clones, under 95% of them found once; the top ten carry more than 1.5%. CD45RO negativity and positive selection for CCR7 defined naive CD8 cells, a population that excluded terminally differentiated effector memory CD45RA+ cells.

What was sequenced was naive CD8+ T cells from PBMCs. V usage is TRBV7-9 and J usage is TRBJ2-5; 13 bases fit TRBD2. The better agreement between TRBJ2-7 and the DNA end casts doubt on the J call. The receptor was isolated from a young man in good health. Some clones in this sample may be carry-over from other donors' samples. CDR3 protein: CASSHTSGRAPYEQYF. CDR3 bases: TGTGCCAGCAGCCACACTAGCGGGAGGGCTCCCTACGAGCAGTACTTC.